A selection of T cell receptor beta chains follows, all from one sample in a study of cytomegalovirus exposure and HLA in healthy donors. The data were produced by immunoSEQ multiplex PCR, yet TCRdb's version contains in-frame clones alone and is incomplete. The data hold about 140,000 clones, with 70% to 80% observed a single time. Specimen: PBMCs. The receptors derive from a woman aged 18 to 35 in good health and CMV-seropositive. Both conserved end residues are part of each CDR3. Fields, in order: J gene, clone size, V gene, D gene, CDR3 DNA, CDR3 protein. The D gene is left open where the match is weak. Where a row states a size, it is once, few, many or the class of an expanded clone; other rows omit it.

J: TRBJ1-4; size: .; V: TRBV29-1; D: .; DNA: TGCAGCGTTGCGGGCTCGGGGGAAAAACTGTTTTTT; CDR3: CSVAGSGEKLFF
J: TRBJ2-2; size: .; V: TRBV15; D: TRBD2; DNA: TGTGCCACCAGCAGAGTTGGGACTAGTGACGGGGAGCTGTTTTTT; CDR3: CATSRVGTSDGELFF
J: TRBJ1-1; size: once; V: TRBV7-2; D: .; DNA: TGTGCCAGCAGCCATCGGACCCGGGGGGCTGAAGCTTTCTTT; CDR3: CASSHRTRGAEAFF
J: TRBJ2-7; size: once; V: TRBV18; D: .; DNA: TGTGCCAGCTCACCGGGCCGGAACAGCTACGAGCAGTACTTC; CDR3: CASSPGRNSYEQYF
J: TRBJ2-2; size: once; V: TRBV5-1; D: .; DNA: TGCGCCAGCACCCCTAGCAACACCGGGGAGCTGTTTTTT; CDR3: CASTPSNTGELFF
J: TRBJ1-5; size: .; V: TRBV27; D: TRBD1; DNA: TGTGCCAGCGGACCTCCGGGACAGGCTACCCAGCATTTT; CDR3: CASGPPGQATQHF
J: TRBJ2-6; size: .; V: TRBV6-1; D: .; DNA: TGTGCCAGCAGGAAGGGGGCTGGGGCCAACGTCCTGACTTTC; CDR3: CASRKGAGANVLTF
J: TRBJ2-5; size: few; V: TRBV10-3; D: TRBD1; DNA: TGTGCCATCAGTGAGACAGGGGGCACCCAAGAGACCCAGTACTTC; CDR3: CAISETGGTQETQYF
J: TRBJ1-2; size: .; V: TRBV27; D: TRBD1; DNA: TGTGCCAGCAGTTTACTGGGAGCAGGGGGCAGATCCTATGGCTACACCTTC; CDR3: CASSLLGAGGRSYGYTF
J: TRBJ1-1; size: .; V: TRBV11-2; D: .; DNA: TGTGCCAGCAGCTACGGACAGTTTGAAGCTTTCTTT; CDR3: CASSYGQFEAFF
J: TRBJ1-3; size: .; V: TRBV5-8; D: .; DNA: TGTGCCAGCAGTCGGGACACCTCTGGAAACACCATATATTTT; CDR3: CASSRDTSGNTIYF
J: TRBJ2-1; size: few; V: TRBV7-8; D: TRBD2; DNA: TGTGCCAGCAGCTCCGACACCCGACTAGCGGGGGGGATCTACAATGAGCAGTTCTTC; CDR3: CASSSDTRLAGGIYNEQFF
J: TRBJ2-7; size: .; V: TRBV5-6; D: .; DNA: TGTGCCAGCAGCTTGATGTCACAGTCCCAGGGTTACGAGCAGTACTTC; CDR3: CASSLMSQSQGYEQYF
J: TRBJ1-2; size: .; V: TRBV28; D: TRBD1; DNA: TGTGCCAGCAGACTCGTACAGGGGACTGGTCGGGGTGGCTACACCTTC; CDR3: CASRLVQGTGRGGYTF